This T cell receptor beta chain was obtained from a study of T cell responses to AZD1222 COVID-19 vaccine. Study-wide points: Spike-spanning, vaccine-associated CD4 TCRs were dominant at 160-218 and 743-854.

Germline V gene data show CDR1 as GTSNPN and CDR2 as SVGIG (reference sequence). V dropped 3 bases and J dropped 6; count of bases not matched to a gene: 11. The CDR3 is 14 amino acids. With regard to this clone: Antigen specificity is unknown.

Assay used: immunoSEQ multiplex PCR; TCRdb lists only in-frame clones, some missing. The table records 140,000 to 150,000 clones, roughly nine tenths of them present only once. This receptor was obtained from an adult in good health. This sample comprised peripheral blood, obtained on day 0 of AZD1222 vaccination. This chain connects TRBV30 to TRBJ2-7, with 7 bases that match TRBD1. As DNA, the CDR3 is TGTGCCTGGAGCCGTTCAGGGGGAAGGTCCGAGCAGTACTTC. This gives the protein CAWSRSGGRSEQYF.